This TCR beta chain is from a study of cytomegalovirus exposure and HLA in healthy donors. PCR used 60 Vbeta primers and 13 Jbeta primers. This table comes from immunoSEQ multiplex PCR, and its TCRdb copy is limited to in-frame clones, with some not included. In the table there are tens of thousands of clones, approximately 65% of which are singletons. V was pared by 2 bases and J by 7 bases, with 12 bases between. Germline V gene lookup returns CDR1 LGHNA and CDR2 YSLEER. CDR3 length: 15 amino acids. Whole-study results and caveats: The authors enumerated some 170 TCR beta chains as linked to cytomegalovirus. Later analysis identified about 18,000 TCR beta sequences associated with HLA alleles, using a false discovery rate threshold of 0.05.

This clone has at least ten counts. Antigen unknown. The TCR comes from a man in his thirties or forties in good health and CMV-seronegative. This chain links TRBV4-3 with TRBJ1-6; tentative D call: TRBD1 (6 bases). Specimen: PBMCs. The CDR3 DNA reads TGCGCCAGCAGCCAAATGAGAGGGGGAAATTCACCCCTCCACTTT. Its protein is CASSQMRGGNSPLHF.